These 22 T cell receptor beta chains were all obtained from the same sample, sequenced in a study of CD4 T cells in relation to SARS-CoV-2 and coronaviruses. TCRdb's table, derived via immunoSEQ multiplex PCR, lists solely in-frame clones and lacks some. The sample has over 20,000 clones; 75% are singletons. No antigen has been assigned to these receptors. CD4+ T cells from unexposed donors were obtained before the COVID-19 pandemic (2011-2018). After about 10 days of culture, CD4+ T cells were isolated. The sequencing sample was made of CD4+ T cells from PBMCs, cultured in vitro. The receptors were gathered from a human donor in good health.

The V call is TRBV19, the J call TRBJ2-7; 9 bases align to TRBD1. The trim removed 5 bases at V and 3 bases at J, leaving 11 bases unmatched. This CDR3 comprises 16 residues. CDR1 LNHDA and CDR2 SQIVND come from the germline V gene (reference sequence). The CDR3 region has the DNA TGTGCCAGTAGTTCGGACAGGGGATCAAAACTCTACGAGCAGTACTTC. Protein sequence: CASSSDRGSKLYEQYF.

Written as DNA, the CDR3 is TGTGCCAGCAGCCAAGGGACTAGAGGTAGCACAGATACGCAGTATTTT. Protein product: CASSQGTRGSTDTQYF. The chain is built from TRBV4-2 and TRBJ2-3, with TRBD2 matching over 7 bases. J gave up 0 bases and V 1 base, and 4 bases lay outside the gene matches. This CDR3 contains 16 residues. The germline gives CDR1 LGHNA, CDR2 YNFKEQ.

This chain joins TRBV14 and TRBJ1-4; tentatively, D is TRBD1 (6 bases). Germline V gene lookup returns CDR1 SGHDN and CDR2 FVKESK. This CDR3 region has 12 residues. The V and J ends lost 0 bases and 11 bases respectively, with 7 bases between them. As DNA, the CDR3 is TGTGCCAGCAGCCAAGAACAGGGTAAACTGTTTTTT. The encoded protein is CASSQEQGKLFF.

Here the CDR3 DNA reads TGTGCCAGCAGCCAATCCTGGCAGGGTGGGACCCAGTACTTC. It translates to CASSQSWQGGTQYF. This chain uses TRBV6-2 or TRBV6-3 with TRBJ2-5, with TRBD1 as a possible D gene (5 bases). Trimming shortened V by 6 bases and J by 7 bases, and 18 bases separated the two germline ends. This CDR3 is 14 amino acids long. Germline V gene sequence: CDR1 MNHEY, CDR2 SVGEGT.

The CDR3 is CASSTLGNTQYF. CDR3 coding DNA: TGTGCCAGCAGCACACTCGGGAATACGCAGTATTTT. The V call is TRBV13, the J call TRBJ2-3, with D perhaps TRBD2 (5 bases). Per the germline V gene, CDR1 is PRHDT and CDR2 is FYEKMQ (reference sequence). Trimming took 5 bases from V and 7 from J, leaving 10 bases between them. The length of the CDR3 is 12 residues. Full variable domain (missing parts from reference TRBV13 and TRBJ2-3): AAGVIQSPRHLIKEKRETATLKCYPIPRHDTVYWYQQGPGQDPQFLISFYEKMQSDKGSIPDRFSAQQFSDYHSELNMSSLELGDSALYFCASSTLGNTQYFGPGTRLTVL.

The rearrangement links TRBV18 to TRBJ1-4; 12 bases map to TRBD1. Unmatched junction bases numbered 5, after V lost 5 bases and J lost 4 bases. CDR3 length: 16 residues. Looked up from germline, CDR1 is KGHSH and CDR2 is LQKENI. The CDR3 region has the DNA TGTGCCAGCTCATCCGGGACAGGGGGCGTTAATGAAAAACTGTTTTTT. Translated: CASSSGTGGVNEKLFF.

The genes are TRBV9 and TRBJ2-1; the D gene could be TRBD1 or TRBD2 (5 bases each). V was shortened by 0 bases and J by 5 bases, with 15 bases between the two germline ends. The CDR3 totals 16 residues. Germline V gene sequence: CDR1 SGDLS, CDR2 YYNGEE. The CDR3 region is CASSVGPSGRDNEQFF. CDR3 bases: TGTGCCAGCAGCGTAGGGCCCAGCGGCAGGGACAATGAGCAGTTCTTC.

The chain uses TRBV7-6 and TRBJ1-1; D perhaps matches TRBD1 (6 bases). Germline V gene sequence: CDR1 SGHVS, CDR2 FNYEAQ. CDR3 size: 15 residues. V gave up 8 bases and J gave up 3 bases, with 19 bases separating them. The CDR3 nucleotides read TGTGCCAGCCGGGGGACAACCCAGGGGTACACTGAAGCTTTCTTT. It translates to CASRGTTQGYTEAFF.

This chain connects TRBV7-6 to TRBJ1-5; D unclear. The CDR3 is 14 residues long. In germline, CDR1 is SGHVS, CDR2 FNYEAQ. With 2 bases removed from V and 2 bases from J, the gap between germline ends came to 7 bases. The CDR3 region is CASSLTAGNQPQHF. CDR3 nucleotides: TGTGCCAGCAGCTTAACCGCGGGCAATCAGCCCCAGCATTTT. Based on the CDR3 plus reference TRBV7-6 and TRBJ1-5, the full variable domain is GAGVSQSPRYKVTKRGQDVALRCDPISGHVSLYWYRQALGQGPEFLTYFNYEAQQDKSGLPNDRFSAERPEGSISTLTIQRTEQRDSAMYRCASSLTAGNQPQHFGDGTRLSIL.

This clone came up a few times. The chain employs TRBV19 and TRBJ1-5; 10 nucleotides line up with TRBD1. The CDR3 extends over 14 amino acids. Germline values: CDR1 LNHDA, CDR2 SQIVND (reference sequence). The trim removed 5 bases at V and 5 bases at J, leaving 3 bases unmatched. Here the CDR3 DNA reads TGTGCCAGTAGTTGGACAGGGGGGGATCAGCCCCAGCATTTT. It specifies CASSWTGGDQPQHF. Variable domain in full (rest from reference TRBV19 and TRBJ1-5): DGGITQSPKYLFRKEGQNVTLSCEQNLNHDAMYWYRQDPGQGLRLIYYSQIVNDFQKGDIAEGYSVSREKKESFPLTVTSAQKNPTAFYLCASSWTGGDQPQHFGDGTRLSIL.

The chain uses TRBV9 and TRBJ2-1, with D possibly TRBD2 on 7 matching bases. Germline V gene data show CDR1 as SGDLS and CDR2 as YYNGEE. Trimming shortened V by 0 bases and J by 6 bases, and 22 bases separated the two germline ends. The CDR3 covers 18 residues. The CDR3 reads CASSVGRWWRGLVNEQFF. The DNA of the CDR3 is TGTGCCAGCAGCGTAGGGCGTTGGTGGCGGGGGCTAGTCAATGAGCAGTTCTTC. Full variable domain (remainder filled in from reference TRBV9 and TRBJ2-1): DSGVTQTPKHLITATGQRVTLRCSPRSGDLSVYWYQQSLDQGLQFLIQYYNGEERAKGNILERFSAQQFPDLHSELNLSSLELGDSALYFCASSVGRWWRGLVNEQFFGPGTRLTVL.

The CDR3 loop is CASSFFRGSNQPQHF. The CDR3 DNA follows: TGTGCCAGCAGTTTTTTTAGGGGTAGCAATCAGCCCCAGCATTTT. The J gene is TRBJ1-5, the V gene TRBV28; tentatively, D is TRBD1 (5 bases). The CDR3 consists of 15 residues. Trimming removed 3 bases at V and 0 bases at J, with 9 bases between. Germline lookup yields CDR1 MDHEN and CDR2 SYDVKM.

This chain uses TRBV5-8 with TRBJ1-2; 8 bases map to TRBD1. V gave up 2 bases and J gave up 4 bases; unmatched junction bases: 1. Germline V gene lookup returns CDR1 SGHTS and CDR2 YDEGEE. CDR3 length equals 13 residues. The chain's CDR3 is CASSFDRGYGYTF. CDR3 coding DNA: TGTGCCAGCAGCTTCGACAGGGGCTATGGCTACACCTTC.

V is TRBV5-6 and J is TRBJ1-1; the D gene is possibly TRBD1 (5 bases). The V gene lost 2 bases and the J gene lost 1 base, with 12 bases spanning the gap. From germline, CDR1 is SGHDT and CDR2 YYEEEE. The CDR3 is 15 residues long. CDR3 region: CASSFIGGRNTEAFF. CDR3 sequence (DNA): TGTGCCAGCAGCTTTATCGGGGGGAGGAACACTGAAGCTTTCTTT.

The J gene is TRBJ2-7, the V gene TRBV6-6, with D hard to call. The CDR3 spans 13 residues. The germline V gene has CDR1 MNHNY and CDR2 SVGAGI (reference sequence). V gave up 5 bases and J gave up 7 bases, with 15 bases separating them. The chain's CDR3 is CASSTGPSREQYF. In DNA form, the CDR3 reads TGTGCCAGCAGTACCGGGCCATCGAGAGAGCAGTACTTC.

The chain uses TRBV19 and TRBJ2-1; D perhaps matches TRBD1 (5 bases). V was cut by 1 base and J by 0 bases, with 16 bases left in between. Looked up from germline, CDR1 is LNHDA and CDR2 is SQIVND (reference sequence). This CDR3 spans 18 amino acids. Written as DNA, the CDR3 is TGTGCCAGTAGTATAGTTCCGATGGGGCCCAGCTCCTACAATGAGCAGTTCTTC. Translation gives CASSIVPMGPSSYNEQFF.

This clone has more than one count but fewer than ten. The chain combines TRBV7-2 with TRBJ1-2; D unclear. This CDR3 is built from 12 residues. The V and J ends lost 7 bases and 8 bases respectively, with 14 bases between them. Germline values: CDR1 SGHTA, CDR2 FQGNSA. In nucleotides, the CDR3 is TGTGCCAGCACCTCGCGGGTAGGAGGCTACACCTTC. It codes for CASTSRVGGYTF.

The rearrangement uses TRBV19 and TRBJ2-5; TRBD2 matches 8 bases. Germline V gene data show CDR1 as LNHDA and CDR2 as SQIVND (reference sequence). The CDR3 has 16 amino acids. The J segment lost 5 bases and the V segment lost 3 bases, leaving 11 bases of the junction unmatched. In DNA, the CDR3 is TGTGCCAGTAGTATCGGGCCGGGGGGGATCTTGGAGACCCAGTACTTC. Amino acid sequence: CASSIGPGGILETQYF.

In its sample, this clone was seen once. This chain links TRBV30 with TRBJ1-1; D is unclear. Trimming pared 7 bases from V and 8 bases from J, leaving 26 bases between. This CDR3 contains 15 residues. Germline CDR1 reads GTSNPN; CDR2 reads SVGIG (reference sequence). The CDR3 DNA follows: TGTGCCTACAAACAGCTCGGGAGGTCCGAAAGCGAAGCTTTCTTT. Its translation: CAYKQLGRSESEAFF.

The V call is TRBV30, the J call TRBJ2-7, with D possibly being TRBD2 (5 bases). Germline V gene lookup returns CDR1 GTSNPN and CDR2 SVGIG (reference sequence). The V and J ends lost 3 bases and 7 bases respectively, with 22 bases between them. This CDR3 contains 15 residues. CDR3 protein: CAWRAGWAVGEEQYF. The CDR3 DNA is TGTGCCTGGAGAGCCGGGTGGGCAGTCGGGGAGGAGCAGTACTTC.

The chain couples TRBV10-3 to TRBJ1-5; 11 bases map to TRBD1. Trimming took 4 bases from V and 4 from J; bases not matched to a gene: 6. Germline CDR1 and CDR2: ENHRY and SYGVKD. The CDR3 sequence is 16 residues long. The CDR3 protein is CAISGGTGGGNQPQHF. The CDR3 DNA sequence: TGTGCCATCAGTGGCGGGACAGGGGGTGGAAATCAGCCCCAGCATTTT.

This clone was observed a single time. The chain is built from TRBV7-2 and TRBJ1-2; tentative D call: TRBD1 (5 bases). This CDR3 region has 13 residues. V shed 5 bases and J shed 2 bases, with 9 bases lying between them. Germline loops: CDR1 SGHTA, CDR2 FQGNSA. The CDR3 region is CASSNDRNYGYTF. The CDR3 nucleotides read TGTGCCAGCAGCAATGACAGAAACTATGGCTACACCTTC.